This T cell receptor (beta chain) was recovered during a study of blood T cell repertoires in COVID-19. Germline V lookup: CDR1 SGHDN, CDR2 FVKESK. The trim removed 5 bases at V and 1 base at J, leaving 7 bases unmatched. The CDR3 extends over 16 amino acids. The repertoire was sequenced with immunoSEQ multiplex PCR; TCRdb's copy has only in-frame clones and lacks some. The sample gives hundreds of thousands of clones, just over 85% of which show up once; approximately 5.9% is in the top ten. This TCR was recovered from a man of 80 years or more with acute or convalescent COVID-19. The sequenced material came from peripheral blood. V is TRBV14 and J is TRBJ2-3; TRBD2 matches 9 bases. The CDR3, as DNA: TGTGCCAGCAGCAAATGGGCTAGCGGGGGCACAGATACGCAGTATTTT. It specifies CASSKWASGGTDTQYF.